The TCR delta chain described here comes from a study of γδ T cells in repeated Plasmodium falciparum infection (dated by TCRdb to about 2021). Regarding the complete study: In the natural-infection arm, Malian children exposed to intense seasonal malaria transmission were enrolled and compared against age and gender matched Australian children. In the study, the shaping of the human gammadelta T cell repertoire by repeated Plasmodium falciparum infection was examined using natural infection in Mali and controlled human malaria infection. Samples were collected from controlled-infection subjects at baseline, immediately before selected infections, and 21 days after each infection. The gammadelta TCR repertoires from Mali were analysed in two ways: cross-sectionally during periods with no transmission, and longitudinally across episodes of acute febrile malaria. Four controlled human malaria infections were administered to five malaria-naive U.S. adults over approximately 580 days by bites from P. falciparum NF54-infected Anopheles stephensi mosquitoes.

Libraries were prepared through multiplex PCR. Sequencer: Illumina MiSeq. From each sorted gammadelta T cell sample, both TCR gamma (TRG) and TCR delta (TRD) chains were sequenced. The published analysis was carried out like this. The repertoire analyses used clonotype tree plots, the accumulated frequency of the top 20 clonotypes, and diversity index (DI) and D75 metrics. TCRdb processed the public reads again with the CATT caller, after which rows with matching DNA were combined. What appears here as the V and J calls and clone size reflects TCRdb's work, not the paper's. For this sample the table gives roughly 93,000 delta-chain clones, of which more than 1.4% were detected only once. Jointly, the top ten make up 9% of the sample. For bulk TCR repertoire analysis, Vgamma9/Vdelta2+ and Vdelta2-negative gammadelta T cell populations were isolated by flow sorting from peripheral blood mononuclear cells.

Including cysteine and phenylalanine, the CDR3 has 17 amino acids. Left in the record is the CDR3 DNA by itself, 51 bases read in frame from the first base. From the germline V gene, CDR1 is TSWWSYY and CDR2 is QGS. Study-level results and caveats: Repeated controlled infections appeared to drive waves of new clonotype selection in Vdelta2-negative, largely Vdelta1+, gammadelta TCR repertoires. Analysis of inter-individual variability in gammadelta T cell responses was limited by the small size of the controlled-infection cohort. The Malian cohort was drawn from a small rural village made up mostly of one ethnic group, which limits generalizability. Across time and infection, the Vgamma9/Vdelta2+ TCR repertoires showed a highly stable polyclonal makeup, with many TCRgamma sequences overlapping between individuals. Vdelta2-negative gammadelta TCR repertoires from Malian children appeared more clonally expanded, less diverse and less shared than those of Australian children.

In the case of this clone: Its binding antigen is unknown. Translating this DNA gives a protein that differs at residue 3 from the TCRdb one, which belongs to a much larger clone; a read error is likely, and the protein shown is this translation.

This receptor was identified in a pool of human donors (malaria-infected and uninfected, not separated). The rearrangement joined TRDV1 to TRDJ1, and 9 bases in between align with TRDD3. The J gene is not listed in TCRdb, so it was assigned here from a DNA match to germline. The source material was gamma-delta T cells from blood. The DNA sequence is TGTGCTCCTGGGGAACTCCTGTGGGGGATAAGGGCCGATAAACTCATCTTT. This sequence encodes CAPGELLWGIRADKLIF.